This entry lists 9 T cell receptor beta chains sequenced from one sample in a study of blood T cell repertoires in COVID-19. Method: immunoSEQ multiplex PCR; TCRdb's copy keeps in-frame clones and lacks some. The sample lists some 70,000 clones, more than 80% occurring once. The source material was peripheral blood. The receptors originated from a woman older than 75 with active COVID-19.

DNA for the CDR3: TGCGCCAGCAGCCAAGTGTTCAGCACCGGGGAGCTGTTTTTT. Its translation is CASSQVFSTGELFF. The V call is TRBV4-3, the J call TRBJ2-2, with unresolved D. Per germline, CDR1 LGHNA and CDR2 YSLEER. CDR3 length equals 14 residues. Trimming pared 1 base from V and 4 bases from J, leaving 7 bases between.

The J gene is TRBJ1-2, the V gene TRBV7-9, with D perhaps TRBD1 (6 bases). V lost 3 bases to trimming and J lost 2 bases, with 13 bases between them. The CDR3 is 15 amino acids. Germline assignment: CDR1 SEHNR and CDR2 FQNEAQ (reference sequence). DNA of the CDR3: TGTGCCAGCAGCTTGGGGGCACCCCTCAACTATGGCTACACCTTC. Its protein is CASSLGAPLNYGYTF.

As DNA, the CDR3 is TGCAGTGCTGGCGCACAGGCGGCCCTCCACTTT. Encoded protein: CSAGAQAALHF. J is TRBJ1-6 and V is TRBV20-1; the D gene is possibly TRBD1 (5 bases). CDR3 length: 11 residues. From germline, CDR1 is DFQATT and CDR2 SNEGSKA (reference sequence). V dropped 5 bases and J dropped 14 bases, with 13 bases sitting between them.

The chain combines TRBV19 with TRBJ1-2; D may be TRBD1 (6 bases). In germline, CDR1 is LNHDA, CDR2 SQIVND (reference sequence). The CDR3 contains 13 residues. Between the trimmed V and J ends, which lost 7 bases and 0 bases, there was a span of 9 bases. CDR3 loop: CASTRTANYGYTF. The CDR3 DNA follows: TGTGCCAGTACTCGGACAGCTAACTATGGCTACACCTTC.

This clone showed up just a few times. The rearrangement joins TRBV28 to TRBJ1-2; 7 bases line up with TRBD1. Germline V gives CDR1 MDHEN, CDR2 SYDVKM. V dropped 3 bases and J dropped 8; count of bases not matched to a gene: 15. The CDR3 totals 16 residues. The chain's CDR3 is CASSFRTGTALGGYTF. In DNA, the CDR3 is TGTGCCAGCAGTTTCAGAACCGGGACAGCCCTTGGGGGCTACACCTTC.

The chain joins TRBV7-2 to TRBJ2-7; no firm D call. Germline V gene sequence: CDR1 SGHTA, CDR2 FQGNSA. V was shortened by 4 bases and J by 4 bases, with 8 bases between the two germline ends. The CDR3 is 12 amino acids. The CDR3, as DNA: TGTGCCAGCAGCTCGGCAGGATACGAGCAGTACTTC. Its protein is CASSSAGYEQYF.

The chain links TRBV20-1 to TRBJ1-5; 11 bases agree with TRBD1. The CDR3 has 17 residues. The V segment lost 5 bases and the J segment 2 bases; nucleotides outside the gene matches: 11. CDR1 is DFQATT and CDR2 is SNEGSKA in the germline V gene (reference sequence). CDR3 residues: CSAGGQGARWGNQPQHF. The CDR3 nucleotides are TGCAGTGCTGGTGGACAGGGGGCCCGGTGGGGCAATCAGCCCCAGCATTTT.

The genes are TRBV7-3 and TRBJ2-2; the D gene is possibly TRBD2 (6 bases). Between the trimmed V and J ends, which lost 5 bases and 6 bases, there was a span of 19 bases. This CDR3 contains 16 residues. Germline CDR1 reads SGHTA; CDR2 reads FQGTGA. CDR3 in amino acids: CASSPRDFGVSGELFF. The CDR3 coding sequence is TGTGCCAGCAGCCCGCGGGACTTTGGGGTTTCCGGGGAGCTGTTTTTT.

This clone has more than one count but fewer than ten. The CDR3 loop is CASRTRDTDTQYF. In DNA form, the CDR3 reads TGTGCCAGCAGAACCAGGGACACAGATACGCAGTATTTT. The rearrangement joins TRBV7-3 to TRBJ2-3, with D perhaps matching TRBD1 (5 bases). The CDR3 consists of 13 residues. CDR1 is SGHTA, CDR2 FQGTGA, per germline. V was cut by 6 bases and J by 2 bases, with 9 bases left in between.